This is a list of T cell receptor beta chains from one sample in a study of shared clonotypes between healthy human individuals. Sequencing was performed with immunoSEQ multiplex PCR; in TCRdb, only in-frame clones are kept and a portion is missing. The sample holds 650,000 to 800,000 clones, 72% seen once. The specimen sequenced was memory CD4+ T cells sorted from blood. Every receptor here comes from a woman in her twenties or thirties in good health. CDR3s include the opening cysteine and the closing phenylalanine or tryptophan. A D gene is named only where the DNA matches it firmly. Clone size is shown for a subset of rows, as once, few, many or a class of expanded clone.

>TRBV19|TRBD2|TRBJ2-7|few
CASSLGLAGAQYF
TGTGCCAGTAGTTTGGGACTAGCGGGAGCGCAGTACTTC
>TRBV6-5|-|TRBJ2-2|-
CASRPQGMSTGELFF
TGTGCCAGCAGACCCCAGGGGATGAGCACCGGGGAGCTGTTTTTT
>TRBV5-4|TRBD2|TRBJ2-1|-
CASSARLALSDNEQFF
TGTGCCAGCAGCGCAAGACTAGCTTTATCAGACAATGAGCAGTTCTTC
>TRBV6-6|-|TRBJ2-2|-
CASSYSLGTGELFF
TGTGCCAGCAGTTACTCGCTGGGAACCGGGGAGCTGTTTTTT
>TRBV11-2|TRBD1|TRBJ2-7|-
CASSLSGGKTYEQYF
TGTGCCAGCAGCCTCTCAGGGGGCAAAACCTACGAGCAGTACTTC
>TRBV9|TRBD2|TRBJ2-1|-
CASSISSGRVGNEQFF
TGTGCCAGCAGCATATCAAGCGGGAGGGTGGGCAATGAGCAGTTCTTC
>TRBV5-4|TRBD2|TRBJ2-3|-
CASTPTSGGTDTQYF
TGTGCCAGCACCCCGACTAGCGGGGGCACAGATACGCAGTATTTT
>TRBV2|TRBD2|TRBJ2-5|-
CASCRLTSAPQETQYF
TGTGCCAGCTGCAGGCTGACTAGCGCACCTCAAGAGACCCAGTACTTC
>TRBV18|TRBD1|TRBJ1-4|many
CASSPGQGAEKLFF
TGTGCCAGCTCACCGGGACAGGGGGCTGAAAAACTGTTTTTT
>TRBV7-3|TRBD2|TRBJ2-3|-
CASSHGLAGTDTQYF
TGTGCCAGCAGCCACGGACTAGCGGGGACAGATACGCAGTATTTT
>TRBV6-1|TRBD1|TRBJ2-5|-
CASSLLRDRGCYF
TGTGCCAGCAGTTTACTCCGGGACAGAGGCTGCTACTTC
>TRBV19|TRBD2|TRBJ2-1|-
CASSRRLAGGYNEQFF
TGTGCCAGTAGTAGACGTCTAGCGGGAGGGTACAATGAGCAGTTCTTC
>TRBV2|-|TRBJ1-1|-
CASTPAGAEAFF
TGTGCCAGCACCCCGGCTGGGGCTGAAGCTTTCTTT
>TRBV28|-|TRBJ1-4|-
CASMGIGQPATNEKLFF
TGTGCCAGCATGGGGATCGGACAGCCTGCAACTAATGAAAAACTGTTTTTT
>TRBV29-1|TRBD1|TRBJ1-6|-
CSVVTGVNSPLHF
TGCAGCGTCGTAACAGGGGTAAATTCACCCCTCCACTTT
>TRBV5-6|-|TRBJ1-3|-
CASTDSSSGNTIYF
TGTGCCAGCACTGACTCGAGCTCTGGAAACACCATATATTTT
>TRBV6-5|TRBD1|TRBJ1-1|-
CASSYSRDRNTEAFF
TGTGCCAGCAGTTACTCCCGGGACAGGAACACTGAAGCTTTCTTT
>TRBV11-1|TRBD2|TRBJ2-7|once
CASSFGTSGTYEQYF
TGTGCCAGCAGCTTCGGGACTAGCGGGACCTACGAGCAGTACTTC
>TRBV18|TRBD2|TRBJ2-1|-
CASSRPGRAYNEQFF
TGTGCCAGCTCACGGCCCGGGAGGGCCTACAATGAGCAGTTCTTC
>TRBV5-1|-|TRBJ2-1|once
CASSGPGNTYNEQFF
TGCGCCAGCAGCGGTCCGGGTAACACCTACAATGAGCAGTTCTTC
>TRBV7-9|-|TRBJ2-7|-
CASSFSGNSYEQYF
TGTGCCAGCAGCTTTAGCGGTAACTCCTACGAGCAGTACTTC
>TRBV7-3|-|TRBJ2-5|few
CASSSSPRRRKETQYF
TGTGCCAGCAGTTCTTCCCCGCGCCGACGTAAAGAGACCCAGTACTTC
>TRBV7-2|-|TRBJ2-7|-
CASSNQGSYEQYF
TGTGCCAGCAGCAACCAGGGGTCGTACGAGCAGTACTTC
>TRBV28|-|TRBJ1-5|-
CASIGHSNQPQHF
TGTGCCAGCATCGGACACAGCAATCAGCCCCAGCATTTT
>TRBV28|-|TRBJ1-2|-
CASRYPGQTGVNYGYTF
TGTGCCAGCAGATACCCTGGACAGACGGGGGTTAACTATGGCTACACCTTC
>TRBV2|-|TRBJ1-5|-
CASSRGLGDQPQHF
TGTGCCAGCAGCCGGGGTTTGGGTGATCAGCCCCAGCATTTT
>TRBV15|-|TRBJ1-1|many
CATSTRPGIVTEAFF
TGTGCCACCAGCACCCGTCCCGGAATTGTCACTGAAGCTTTCTTT
>TRBV6-5|-|TRBJ2-7|-
CASSPRDRVDEQYF
TGTGCCAGCAGCCCTCGGGATAGGGTGGACGAGCAGTACTTC
>TRBV6-5|-|TRBJ1-1|once
CASSYSIGQNTEAFF
TGTGCCAGCAGTTACTCGATCGGCCAGAACACTGAAGCTTTCTTT
>TRBV2|-|TRBJ2-2|-
CASSEKFGGANTGELFF
TGTGCCAGCAGTGAGAAGTTTGGCGGAGCGAACACCGGGGAGCTGTTTTTT
>TRBV4-1|-|TRBJ1-5|-
CASSHIGQPQHF
TGCGCCAGCAGCCATATCGGTCAGCCCCAGCATTTT
>TRBV9|-|TRBJ1-2|-
CASSVGFWTKAGYTF
TGTGCCAGCAGCGTAGGTTTCTGGACGAAAGCTGGCTACACCTTC
>TRBV11-2|TRBD2|TRBJ2-5|-
CASSLGRLAGAGETQYF
TGTGCCAGCAGCTTAGGGCGACTAGCGGGAGCTGGGGAGACCCAGTACTTC
>TRBV5-1|-|TRBJ1-2|-
CASSLVSDANYGYTF
TGCGCCAGCAGCTTGGTCTCGGATGCTAACTATGGCTACACCTTC
>TRBV6-1|TRBD1|TRBJ1-6|few
CASRGGIDSPLHF
TGTGCCAGCAGAGGGGGCATAGATTCACCCCTCCACTTT
>TRBV29-1|TRBD1|TRBJ2-7|-
CSARNGWGQGAGEQYF
TGCAGCGCCCGAAATGGCTGGGGACAGGGGGCCGGCGAGCAGTACTTC
>TRBV5-4|TRBD2|TRBJ2-3|-
CASSLRAGGTDTQYF
TGTGCCAGCAGCTTGCGGGCGGGGGGCACAGATACGCAGTATTTT
>TRBV25-1|-|TRBJ2-4|-
CASSFTGPKNIQYF
TGTGCCAGCAGCTTCACAGGGCCCAAAAACATTCAGTACTTC
>TRBV2|TRBD2|TRBJ2-5|-
CANGRRGKETQYF
TGTGCCAACGGGAGGCGGGGCAAAGAGACCCAGTACTTC
>TRBV18|TRBD2|TRBJ2-1|-
CASSRFGGGDSYNEQFF
TGTGCCAGCTCCCGATTTGGCGGGGGAGACTCCTACAATGAGCAGTTCTTC
>TRBV6-5|TRBD1|TRBJ2-2|many
CASFPGQGLTGELFF
TGTGCCAGCTTCCCGGGACAGGGGCTCACCGGGGAGCTGTTTTTT
>TRBV30|TRBD1|TRBJ1-3|-
CAGSLVPGQKTNTIYF
TGTGCCGGAAGCTTGGTCCCGGGACAGAAGACGAACACCATATATTTT
>TRBV5-4|-|TRBJ2-7|-
CASSLGGTAYEQYF
TGTGCCAGCAGCCTCGGAGGGACTGCCTACGAGCAGTACTTC
>TRBV6-1|-|TRBJ1-2|-
CASSSHGHTDYGYTF
TGTGCCAGCAGCTCCCATGGACATACAGACTATGGCTACACCTTC
>TRBV27|-|TRBJ2-3|few
CASRLTSLGTQYF
TGTGCCAGCAGGCTTACCTCCCTGGGTACGCAGTATTTT
>TRBV6-5|-|TRBJ1-1|-
CASSYGGRGSTEAFF
TGTGCCAGCAGTTACGGTGGAAGGGGGAGCACTGAAGCTTTCTTT
>TRBV6-1|TRBD1|TRBJ2-1|-
CASIRDRVYNEQFF
TGTGCCAGCATCCGGGACAGGGTTTACAATGAGCAGTTCTTC
>TRBV5-1|-|TRBJ1-3|-
CASRAEASGNTIYF
TGCGCCAGCAGGGCAGAAGCCTCTGGAAACACCATATATTTT